The 24 T cell receptor beta chains reported below all come from one sample, sequenced in a study of blood T cell repertoires in COVID-19. Data came from immunoSEQ multiplex PCR; TCRdb stores just in-frame clones and leaves some out. The data show about 6,600 clones, over 70% seen once. The sample was peripheral blood. These receptors all come from a man in his sixties with acute or convalescent COVID-19.

This clone was counted between two and nine times. The J gene is TRBJ1-6, the V gene TRBV29-1, with 8 bases identical to TRBD1. The length of the CDR3 is 13 residues. CDR1 and CDR2 (germline): SQVTM, ANQGSEA. The trim removed 6 bases at V and 7 bases at J, leaving 5 bases unmatched. This CDR3 is CSVGDRGNSPLHF. The CDR3 nucleotides are TGCAGCGTAGGCGACAGGGGCAATTCACCCCTCCACTTT.

The CDR3 DNA reads as TGTGCCAGCACTAAGAACACCGGGGAGCTGTTTTTT. Its translation is CASTKNTGELFF. The chain links TRBV27 to TRBJ2-2; D gene unclear. The V gene's germline CDR1 is MNHEY and CDR2 SMNVEV (reference sequence). The CDR3 is 12 amino acids. Trimming removed 7 bases from V and 1 base from J, with 4 bases in between.

The count of this clone is one. This chain uses TRBV16 with TRBJ1-5; tentative D call: TRBD1 (5 bases). Trimming took off 6 bases at V and 2 bases at J, with 14 bases between the two ends. The CDR3 totals 15 residues. Germline CDR1 KGHSY, CDR2 FQNENV. As DNA, the CDR3 is TGTGCCAGCAGTCAGTCGGGGGGGGGCAATCAGCCCCAGCATTTT. Translated, it gives CASSQSGGGNQPQHF. Full variable domain (rest looked up from reference TRBV16 and TRBJ1-5): GEEVAQTPKHLVRGEGQKAKLYCAPIKGHSYVFWYQQVLKNEFKFLISFQNENVFDETGMPKERFSAKCLPNSPCSLEIQATKLEDSAVYFCASSQSGGGNQPQHFGDGTRLSIL.

Written as DNA, the CDR3 is TGTGCCAGCAGTAGCCAGGGGGGAGCTAACTATGGCTACACCTTC. It translates to CASSSQGGANYGYTF. The genes are TRBV6-5 and TRBJ1-2; TRBD1 matches at 7 bases. This CDR3 region has 15 residues. V gave up 5 bases and J gave up 0 bases; unmatched junction bases: 6. Germline V CDR1 and CDR2: MNHEY, SVGAGI.

The rearrangement uses TRBV5-6 and TRBJ2-7; tentative D call: TRBD1 (6 bases). The CDR3 is 14 residues long. Trimming removed 0 bases from V and 1 base from J, with 8 bases in between. Germline assignment: CDR1 SGHDT and CDR2 YYEEEE. The CDR3 nucleotides are TGTGCCAGCAGCTTGGGGGGGCAGTCCTACGAGCAGTACTTC. The encoded protein is CASSLGGQSYEQYF.

The chain carries TRBV2 and TRBJ2-1, with TRBD1 matching over 11 bases. Germline CDR1 is SNHLY and CDR2 is FYNNEI. The CDR3 covers 12 residues. With 10 bases clipped from V and 9 bases from J, the junction kept 5 bases outside the gene matches. As DNA, the CDR3 is TGTGCCATTGGACAGGGGGCCTCTGAGCAGTTCTTC. It codes for CAIGQGASEQFF.

The rearrangement uses TRBV5-8 and TRBJ2-3; D is perhaps TRBD2 (7 bases). Germline V gene lookup returns CDR1 SGHTS and CDR2 YDEGEE. The CDR3 has 16 amino acids. The V gene lost 4 bases and the J gene lost 2 bases, with 17 bases spanning the gap. The CDR3 spells CASSPPRGLFTDTQYF. CDR3 coding DNA: TGTGCCAGCAGCCCCCCCAGGGGACTATTCACAGATACGCAGTATTTT.

This clone was detected a few times. The chain couples TRBV18 to TRBJ1-1, with D perhaps TRBD1 (5 bases). Between the trimmed V and J ends, which lost 2 bases and 5 bases, there was a span of 18 bases. This CDR3 has 16 residues. The germline CDR1 and CDR2 sequences are KGHSH and LQKENI. The CDR3 coding sequence is TGTGCCAGCTCACCAGAGCCCCAGGGACTCGGTACTGAAGCTTTCTTT. It specifies CASSPEPQGLGTEAFF.

The chain has TRBV6-2 or TRBV6-3 and TRBJ1-2; 12 bases are shared with TRBD1. This CDR3 comprises 15 residues. Germline assignment: CDR1 MNHEY and CDR2 SVGEGT. The junction had 11 bases not matched to a gene; V was cut back by 7 bases and J by 8 bases. CDR3 protein: CASNPPGQGALGYTF. Written as DNA, the CDR3 is TGTGCCAGCAACCCTCCGGGACAGGGGGCTTTGGGCTACACCTTC.

Worth noting for this clone: Mismatch with germline at one junction end may stem from a read error. Other DNA sequences from this sample encode an identical CDR3 as well. The chain has TRBV11-3 and TRBJ2-7; a weak D match, TRBD1 (5 bases). CDR1 is SGHNT and CDR2 is YENEEA in the germline V gene. The CDR3 loop spans 14 amino acids. The CDR3 spells CASSSRTLPYEQYF. As DNA, the CDR3 is TGTGCCAGCAGCTCCCGGACACTCCCCTACGAGCAATACTTC.

The chain links TRBV30 to TRBJ1-5; D possibly corresponds to TRBD1 (5 bases). The CDR3 extends over 16 amino acids. Germline CDR1 GTSNPN, CDR2 SVGIG (reference sequence). Trimming shortened V by 1 base and J by 3 bases, and 16 bases separated the two germline ends. CDR3 loop: CAWSDPRKGLNQPQHF. CDR3 DNA: TGTGCCTGGAGTGATCCTAGGAAGGGACTCAATCAGCCCCAGCATTTT. Combining the CDR3 with reference TRBV30 and TRBJ1-5 gives the whole variable domain SQTIHQWPATLVQPVGSPLSLECTVEGTSNPNLYWYRQAAGRGLQLLFYSVGIGQISSEVPQNLSASRPQDRQFILSSKKLLLSDSGFYLCAWSDPRKGLNQPQHFGDGTRLSIL.

The rearrangement links TRBV7-2 to TRBJ2-1; D uncertain. The CDR3 is 11 amino acids. V was shortened by 4 bases and J by 7 bases, with 5 bases between the two germline ends. The germline gives CDR1 SGHTA, CDR2 FQGNSA. The CDR3 spells CASSSNNEQFF. The CDR3 bases are TGTGCCAGCAGCTCAAATAATGAGCAGTTCTTC.

This clone has more than one count but fewer than ten. The J gene is TRBJ2-1, the V gene TRBV5-1; TRBD2 aligns across 8 bases. The CDR3 contains 14 residues. The V segment lost 4 bases and the J segment 9 bases; nucleotides outside the gene matches: 9. CDR1 is SGHRS and CDR2 is YFSETQ in the germline V gene. The CDR3 sequence: CASSRTSGTGEQFF. The DNA of the CDR3 is TGCGCCAGCAGCCGAACTAGCGGTACGGGTGAGCAGTTCTTC.

This clone has just a few counts. V gene TRBV3-1 (or the pseudogene TRBV3-2) combines with J gene TRBJ1-3; D perhaps matches TRBD1 (6 bases). This CDR3 is 15 amino acids long. Germline V CDR1 and CDR2: LGHDT, YNNKEL (reference sequence). The V end lost 3 bases, the J end lost 3 bases, and 12 bases lay between the germline ends. This chain's CDR3 is CASSQTGGGGNTIYF. The CDR3 DNA sequence: TGTGCCAGCAGCCAGACTGGGGGCGGTGGAAACACCATATATTTT.

Here the CDR3 DNA reads TGTGCCAGCAGCTTAGGGAGGTCAGGCTATGGCTACACCTTC. Its protein product is CASSLGRSGYGYTF. The V call is TRBV7-9, the J call TRBJ1-2; D is unresolved. The CDR3 consists of 14 residues. CDR1 and CDR2 (germline): SEHNR, FQNEAQ (reference sequence). The V end lost 1 base, the J end lost 4 bases, and 10 bases lay between the germline ends.

The V call is TRBV9, the J call TRBJ2-3, with 7 bases aligning to TRBD1. The CDR3 is 15 amino acids. CDR1 is SGDLS, CDR2 YYNGEE, per germline. V was clipped by 3 bases and J by 5 bases; unmatched bases: 9. The CDR3 sequence: CASSERTGGEDTQYF. CDR3 in DNA: TGTGCCAGCAGCGAAAGGACAGGCGGTGAAGATACGCAGTATTTT.

The chain carries TRBV10-2 and TRBJ2-1, with TRBD2 identical over 13 bases. Germline CDR1 is WSHSY and CDR2 is SAAADI. The ends lost 7 bases at V and 4 bases at J; junction bases unmatched: 4. CDR3 length: 15 amino acids. CDR3 nucleotides: TGCGCCAGCAACCGACTAGCGGGAGGATACAATGAGCAGTTCTTC. Translated: CASNRLAGGYNEQFF.

This sequence joins TRBV7-9 and TRBJ1-5; possibly TRBD1 for D (5 bases). Germline lookup yields CDR1 SEHNR and CDR2 FQNEAQ (reference sequence). The CDR3 runs 15 residues. V was shortened by 4 bases and J by 6 bases, with 16 bases between the two germline ends. CDR3 residues: CASSSGGGLGQPQHF. The CDR3, as DNA: TGTGCCAGCAGCTCTGGGGGAGGTTTAGGTCAGCCCCAGCATTTT. The full variable domain, rest sourced from reference TRBV7-9 and TRBJ1-5, is DTGVSQNPRHKITKRGQNVTFRCDPISEHNRLYWYRQTLGQGPEFLTYFQNEAQLEKSRLLSDRFSAERPKGSFSTLEIQRTEQGDSAMYLCASSSGGGLGQPQHFGDGTRLSIL.

The gene calls are TRBV6-2 or TRBV6-3 and TRBJ2-2; 12 nucleotides line up with TRBD2. Germline V CDR1 and CDR2: MNHEY, SVGEGT. Germline trimming cut 2 bases from V and 0 bases from J; bases unmatched to any gene: 4. The CDR3 is 18 amino acids. The CDR3 DNA reads as TGTGCCAGCAGTTACGGGACTAGCGGGTTCGCGAACACCGGGGAGCTGTTTTTT. Its translation: CASSYGTSGFANTGELFF.

This chain connects TRBV27 to TRBJ1-2, with 9 bases matching TRBD1. V lost 2 bases to trimming and J lost 4 bases; unmatched junction nucleotides: 2. The CDR3 is made up of 14 amino acids. Germline CDR1 and CDR2: MNHEY and SMNVEV (reference sequence). The CDR3 spells CASSLGQGRYGYTF. The CDR3 DNA follows: TGTGCCAGCAGTTTAGGACAGGGGCGCTATGGCTACACCTTC.

The V and J genes are TRBV10-3 and TRBJ1-1; 10 bases are a match to TRBD1. Germline values: CDR1 ENHRY, CDR2 SYGVKD. Trimming cost V 9 bases and J 5 bases; bases outside gene matches: 3. CDR3 length equals 12 residues. The CDR3 DNA reads as TGTGCCATTGGACAGGGGGGAACTGAAGCTTTCTTT. Translating it yields CAIGQGGTEAFF.

The CDR3 nucleotides are TGTGCCAGCAGCTCGGGACTAGGTGTCGATGAGCAGTTCTTC. It is translated as CASSSGLGVDEQFF. V usage is TRBV7-3 and J usage is TRBJ2-1; 8 positions match TRBD2. Germline V gene sequence: CDR1 SGHTA, CDR2 FQGTGA. This CDR3 region has 14 residues. After removal of 4 bases from V and 8 bases from J, the junction contained 7 bases not matched to a gene.

The chain has TRBV7-2 and TRBJ2-2, with 11 bases that match TRBD1. V gave up 0 bases and J gave up 6 bases; unmatched junction bases: 6. CDR3 size: 17 residues. The germline gives CDR1 SGHTA, CDR2 FQGNSA. CDR3 protein: CASSLAQGGQGAGELFF. The CDR3 DNA follows: TGTGCCAGCAGCTTAGCCCAGGGGGGACAGGGGGCCGGGGAGCTGTTTTTT.

This clone has just one count. This chain joins TRBV6-6 and TRBJ2-5; TRBD2 aligns across 15 bases. The CDR3 covers 16 residues. The V gene's germline CDR1 is MNHNY and CDR2 SVGAGI (reference sequence). The ends lost 6 bases at V and 5 bases at J; junction bases unmatched: 7. The CDR3 spells CASRRTSGRGGETQYF. In DNA, the CDR3 is TGTGCCAGCAGACGGACTAGCGGGAGGGGGGGGGAGACCCAGTACTTC.